The 25 T cell receptor beta chains presented below share a single source sample, sequenced in a study of persistence of HIV-infected CD4 T cells. Sequencing used immunoSEQ version 4 in survey mode. Generated by immunoSEQ multiplex PCR, the TCRdb table keeps only in-frame clones and is missing some. There are over 30,000 clones in the sample; roughly 80% occur only once, and under 7.5% lies in the top ten. Lysates of CMV-infected fibroblasts at around 9.8 ug/mL stimulated these cells. Sorted nonresponding memory CD4+ T cells were CD40L-negative, CD69-negative, CD45RO-high. These TCRs' antigens remain unknown. This specimen was CD4+ T cells sorted from PBMCs after roughly 18-hour stimulation, taken from a patient who received antiretroviral therapy. These receptors all stem from an adult woman with HIV who was CMV-seropositive.

The V call is TRBV7-2, the J call TRBJ1-2, with no clear D. The CDR3 runs to 17 residues. Germline CDR1 is SGHTA and CDR2 is FQGNSA. V lost 2 bases, J lost 0 bases, and 16 bases lay in between. The CDR3 reads CASSLNPFGVSNYGYTF. The CDR3 region has the DNA TGTGCCAGCAGCTTAAACCCGTTCGGGGTATCTAACTATGGCTACACCTTC.

This chain links TRBV19 with TRBJ1-5; the D gene is possibly TRBD1 (6 bases). The CDR3 extends over 14 amino acids. Germline V lookup: CDR1 LNHDA, CDR2 SQIVND (reference sequence). V dropped 7 bases and J dropped 3 bases, with 13 bases sitting between them. CDR3 coding DNA: TGTGCCAGTACCACACAGGGAAACAATCAGCCCCAGCATTTT. Amino acid sequence: CASTTQGNNQPQHF.

The rearrangement joins TRBV7-9 to TRBJ1-5; D might be TRBD1 (6 bases). CDR1 is SEHNR, CDR2 FQNEAQ, per germline (reference sequence). Trimming stripped 5 bases from V and 6 bases from J, with 14 bases between. The length of the CDR3 is 14 residues. CDR3 sequence: CASSPTGSGQPQHF. The CDR3 bases are TGTGCCAGCAGCCCAACAGGGTCGGGTCAGCCCCAGCATTTT.

The chain links TRBV5-1 to TRBJ2-2; no reliable D call. V was pared by 0 bases and J by 7 bases, with 13 bases between. The V gene's germline CDR1 is SGHRS and CDR2 YFSETQ. This CDR3 has 15 amino acids. This CDR3 reads CASSLGDSRVGELFF. For the CDR3, the DNA is TGCGCCAGCAGCTTGGGTGATAGTAGGGTCGGGGAGCTGTTTTTT. Based on the CDR3 plus reference TRBV5-1 and TRBJ2-2, the full variable domain is KAGVTQTPRYLIKTRGQQVTLSCSPISGHRSVSWYQQTPGQGLQFLFEYFSETQRNKGNFPGRFSGRQFSNSRSEMNVSTLELGDSALYLCASSLGDSRVGELFFGEGSRLTVL.

The chain is built from TRBV6-6 and TRBJ1-6; D perhaps matches TRBD1 (5 bases). V gave up 4 bases and J gave up 5 bases, with 12 bases separating them. The CDR3 is 15 residues long. Germline CDR1 MNHNY, CDR2 SVGAGI (reference sequence). The CDR3 nucleotides are TGTGCCAGCAGTTTGGGGGACGGAGATAATTCACCCCTCCACTTT. This encodes CASSLGDGDNSPLHF.

The chain links TRBV5-1 to TRBJ1-2; 8 bases fit TRBD1. Trimming cost V 1 base and J 7 bases; bases outside gene matches: 9. The germline V gene encodes CDR1 SGHRS and CDR2 YFSETQ. This CDR3 contains 15 residues. CDR3 sequence: CASSLTAGGSGGYTF. DNA of the CDR3: TGCGCCAGCAGCTTGACGGCAGGGGGCAGTGGTGGCTACACCTTC.

The chain uses TRBV10-3 and TRBJ2-1; 7 bases fit TRBD2. V lost 6 bases, J lost 7 bases, and 12 bases stayed unmatched. The CDR3 extends over 15 amino acids. CDR1 and CDR2 from the germline V gene are ENHRY and SYGVKD. The CDR3 region is CAISGGGGRSNEQFF. CDR3 nucleotides: TGTGCCATCAGCGGGGGAGGCGGGAGAAGTAATGAGCAGTTCTTC.

This rearrangement joins TRBV5-6 to TRBJ2-3; D perhaps matches TRBD2 (6 bases). CDR3 length: 13 amino acids. Germline values: CDR1 SGHDT, CDR2 YYEEEE. Trimming removed 4 bases at V and 2 bases at J, with 8 bases between. CDR3 in amino acids: CASSRDFTDTQYF. CDR3 nucleotides: TGTGCCAGCAGCCGGGACTTCACAGATACGCAGTATTTT.

The chain joins TRBV15 to TRBJ1-2, with no clear D. The germline CDR1 and CDR2 sequences are LNHNV and YYDKDF (reference sequence). Between the trimmed V and J ends, which lost 8 bases and 4 bases, there was a span of 14 bases. This CDR3 has 13 residues. CDR3 in amino acids: CATAPGGSYGYTF. CDR3 DNA sequence: TGTGCCACCGCGCCAGGAGGGAGCTATGGCTACACCTTC.

This chain uses TRBV15 with TRBJ1-5, with D tentatively TRBD1 (6 bases). CDR1 is LNHNV, CDR2 YYDKDF, per germline (reference sequence). With 6 bases removed from V and 1 base from J, the gap between germline ends came to 13 bases. The CDR3 is made up of 15 amino acids. CDR3 sequence reads: CATSKMDSSNQPQHF. Here the CDR3 DNA reads TGTGCCACCAGTAAAATGGACAGCAGCAATCAGCCCCAGCATTTT.

The chain employs TRBV27 and TRBJ1-2; D may be TRBD1 (6 bases). The germline gives CDR1 MNHEY, CDR2 SMNVEV (reference sequence). V was trimmed by 7 bases and J by 6 bases, leaving 24 bases between them. CDR3 size: 16 residues. CDR3 nucleotides: TGTGCCAGCACCCCTCAATTGGGCAGGGGAACGGATGGCTACACCTTC. It translates to CASTPQLGRGTDGYTF.

This chain connects TRBV6-5 to TRBJ1-1; the D gene is possibly TRBD1 (6 bases). The germline CDR1 and CDR2 sequences are MNHEY and SVGAGI. This CDR3 region has 13 residues. The V and J ends lost 6 bases and 1 base respectively, with 9 bases between them. The DNA for the CDR3 is TGTGCCAGCAGACAGACAGGGAACACTGAAGCTTTCTTT. Translating gives CASRQTGNTEAFF.

The rearrangement links TRBV11-3 to TRBJ2-2; TRBD2 might be the D (5 bases). CDR1 and CDR2 (germline): SGHNT, YENEEA. This CDR3 spans 14 amino acids. V was clipped by 2 bases and J by 7 bases, with 11 bases between them. The CDR3 nucleotides read TGTGCCAGCAGCTTAACCGGGATAGGCGGGGAGCTGTTTTTT. This codes for CASSLTGIGGELFF.

The chain employs TRBV12-3 or TRBV12-4 and TRBJ2-7; tentatively, D is TRBD1 (5 bases). The CDR3 is made up of 11 amino acids. V lost 6 bases to trimming and J lost 4 bases, with 7 bases between them. The CDR3 reads CASSTGYEQYF. The CDR3 nucleotides read TGTGCCAGCAGCACAGGATACGAGCAGTACTTC.

V usage is TRBV11-3 and J usage is TRBJ1-2; the match to TRBD1 covers 7 bases. The CDR3 covers 15 residues. Germline values: CDR1 SGHNT, CDR2 YENEEA. V lost 6 bases and J lost 2; bases outside the gene matches: 9. CDR3 DNA: TGTGCCAGCAGTTCCGACAGGGCAGCCAACTATGGCTACACCTTC. As protein: CASSSDRAANYGYTF. The whole variable domain, filled in from reference TRBV11-3 and TRBJ1-2, reads EAGVVQSPRYKIIEKKQPVAFWCNPISGHNTLYWYLQNLGQGPELLIRYENEEAVDDSQLPKDRFSAERLKGVDSTLKIQPAELGDSAVYLCASSSDRAANYGYTFGSGTRLTVV.

This sequence joins TRBV7-8 and TRBJ2-3; D is undetermined. CDR1 is SGHVS, CDR2 FQNEAQ, per germline. This CDR3 region has 16 residues. Trimming stripped 5 bases from V and 1 base from J, with 16 bases between. Here the CDR3 reads CASSPRWVTGTDTQYF. CDR3 in DNA: TGTGCCAGCAGCCCCCGATGGGTGACCGGCACAGATACGCAGTATTTT.

In its sample, this clone was seen once. This chain joins TRBV5-1 and TRBJ2-5, with D unclear. Germline-derived CDR1 and CDR2 are SGHRS and YFSETQ. V was clipped by 3 bases and J by 4 bases, with 13 bases between them. The CDR3 is made up of 14 amino acids. In nucleotides, the CDR3 is TGCGCCAGCAGCTCCGGGTCCGTCAGAGAGACCCAGTACTTC. Its protein product is CASSSGSVRETQYF.

The chain has TRBV6-2 or TRBV6-3 and TRBJ1-2, with no clear D. Looked up from germline, CDR1 is MNHEY and CDR2 is SVGEGT. With 0 bases removed from V and 2 bases from J, the gap between germline ends came to 7 bases. The CDR3 spans 14 residues. This chain's CDR3 is CASSYSGVNYGYTF. CDR3 DNA sequence: TGTGCCAGCAGTTACTCAGGAGTCAACTATGGCTACACCTTC.

The chain employs TRBV27 and TRBJ1-1; perhaps TRBD1 as D (6 bases). Between the trimmed V and J ends, which lost 6 bases and 3 bases, there was a span of 11 bases. CDR3 length equals 13 residues. CDR1 MNHEY and CDR2 SMNVEV come from the germline V gene (reference sequence). The CDR3: CASRKQGYTEAFF. The CDR3 DNA reads as TGTGCCAGCAGGAAACAGGGTTACACTGAAGCTTTCTTT.

The rearrangement links TRBV4-1 to TRBJ1-5; the match to TRBD1 covers 7 bases. The CDR3 has 15 amino acids. The germline CDR1 and CDR2 sequences are MGHRA and YSYEKL. Germline trimming cut 1 base from V and 4 bases from J; bases unmatched to any gene: 4. In nucleotides, the CDR3 is TGCGCCAGCAGCCAAGTCGGGACAGCTAATCAGCCCCAGCATTTT. Protein sequence: CASSQVGTANQPQHF.

V is TRBV2 and J is TRBJ2-6; 7 bases are shared with TRBD1. The CDR3 sequence is 16 residues long. V shed 8 bases and J 0 bases; nucleotides not matched to a gene: 7. Looked up from germline, CDR1 is SNHLY and CDR2 is FYNNEI. The CDR3 DNA reads as TGTGCCAGCGGAGCGACAGGGTTCTCTGGGGCCAACGTCCTGACTTTC. It yields the protein CASGATGFSGANVLTF.

The chain links TRBV5-5 to TRBJ1-1; D uncertain. From germline, CDR1 is SGHKS and CDR2 YYEKEE (reference sequence). The V end lost 0 bases, the J end lost 4 bases, and 16 bases lay between the germline ends. CDR3 size: 16 residues. In nucleotides, the CDR3 is TGTGCCAGCAGCTTGGGACCTCCCCGAGGAACCACTGAAGCTTTCTTT. It yields the protein CASSLGPPRGTTEAFF. Together with reference TRBV5-5 and TRBJ1-1, the CDR3 gives the full variable domain: DAGVTQSPTHLIKTRGQQVTLRCSPISGHKSVSWYQQVLGQGPQFIFQYYEKEERGRGNFPDRFSARQFPNYSSELNVNALLLGDSALYLCASSLGPPRGTTEAFFGQGTRLTVV.

This chain uses TRBV19 with TRBJ2-4; D perhaps matches TRBD1 (5 bases). Germline CDR1 LNHDA, CDR2 SQIVND (reference sequence). The ends were cut back, 4 bases at V and 6 bases at J, with 7 bases in the middle. The CDR3 runs to 12 residues. CDR3 loop: CASSSGANIQYF. The CDR3, as DNA: TGTGCCAGTAGTAGTGGGGCAAACATTCAGTACTTC.

V and J are TRBV9 and TRBJ2-2, with 9 bases lining up with TRBD1. The CDR3 spans 16 residues. V trimming: 1 base; J trimming: 7 bases; junction bases outside the gene matches: 8. CDR1 and CDR2 from the germline V gene are SGDLS and YYNGEE. CDR3 in DNA: TGTGCCAGCAGCGTAAGGACAGGGGTGCTTGGCGGGGAGCTGTTTTTT. As protein: CASSVRTGVLGGELFF.

Of note for this clone: At one end, the junction sequence differs from germline, possibly due to a read error. This chain links TRBV6-1 with TRBJ1-1, with D possibly matching TRBD1 (6 bases). Germline V lookup: CDR1 MNHNS, CDR2 SASEGT. The CDR3 runs 14 residues. The CDR3 nucleotides read TGTGCCAGCAGCGAAGGGGGGGGGTTAACTGAAGCTTTCTTT. Its translation is CASSEGGGLTEAFF.